The clone carrying this T cell receptor (beta chain) was counted a few times. As yet, its antigen is unknown. The data belong to a study of vaccination and CD4 T cells after COVID-19. Study overall: Sampling post-COVID took place a median 101 days after diagnosis (range 35 to 161).

The CDR3 sequence is 13 residues long. Germline values: CDR1 WNHNN, CDR2 SYGVQD (reference sequence). Trimming removed 3 bases at V and 2 bases at J, with 7 bases between. Specified treatment: roughly nine-day PBMC culture with coronavirus spike peptide pools or control peptides (ViraFEST assay). Sequencing of the DNA from cultured CD4+ T cells was carried out with the Oncomine TCR Beta short-read assay. CD4+ T cells were cultured, and genomic DNA was extracted from them. Each CDR3 protein is one row after TCRdb ran MiXCR on the PCR reads. The profile shows fewer than 15,000 distinct CDR3 sequences, about 32% of them singletons.

The receptor was derived from a human donor who received a COVID-19 vaccine. V gene TRBV10-1 combines with J gene TRBJ1-2; D not certain. The sample consisted of CD4+ T cells from blood, cultured in vitro, taken before SARS-CoV-2 vaccination. The CDR3 sequence: CASSERPNYGYTF. Here the CDR3 DNA reads TGCGCCAGCAGTGAAAGGCCGAACTATGGCTACACCTTC.